The subject of this entry is one T cell receptor beta chain. Its antigen is unidentified. The data were obtained in a study of T cells after yellow fever vaccination. At the level of the study: Fractions of limited cellularity were prepared by means of SMART-Seq v4 Ultra Low Input.

A 5'RACE template-switching step, the method used to make TCR cDNA, added a universal primer site and UMIs. TCRdb reprocessed the 5' RACE reads via MiXCR and lists one record per CDR3 protein. Of a few hundred thousand distinct CDR3 sequences listed, approximately 4% are singletons. V was cut by 0 bases and J by 3 bases, with 11 bases left in between. The CDR3 has 14 amino acids. Germline CDR1 reads DFQATT; CDR2 reads SNEGSKA (reference sequence). Study conclusions and caveats: Researchers report a weaker secondary response that nonetheless peaked faster, day 5 versus 15. Overall, a small share of clonotypes was seen in both CD4 and CD8 compartments.

The rearrangement uses TRBV20-1 and TRBJ1-2; TRBD1 is a possible D gene (6 bases). This TCR came from a man aged 18-30 years who received the YFV17D yellow fever vaccine. Sequencing used PBMCs, obtained 5 days after the yellow fever booster vaccination. Here the CDR3 DNA reads TGCAGTGCTAGAGATGGGGGCTTCGACTATGGCTACACCTTC. This encodes CSARDGGFDYGYTF.